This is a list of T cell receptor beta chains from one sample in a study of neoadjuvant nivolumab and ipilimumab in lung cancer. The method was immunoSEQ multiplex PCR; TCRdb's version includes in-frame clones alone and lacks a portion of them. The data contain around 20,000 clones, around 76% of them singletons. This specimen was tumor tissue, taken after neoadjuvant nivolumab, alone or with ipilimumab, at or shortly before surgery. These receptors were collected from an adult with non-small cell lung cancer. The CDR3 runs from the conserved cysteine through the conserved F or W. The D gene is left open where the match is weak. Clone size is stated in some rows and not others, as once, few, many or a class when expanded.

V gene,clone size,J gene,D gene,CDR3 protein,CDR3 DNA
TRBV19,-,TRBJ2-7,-,CASSLGYEQYF,TGTGCCAGTAGTCTTGGCTACGAGCAGTACTTC
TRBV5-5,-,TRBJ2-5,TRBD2,CASSRGLAWAQETQYF,TGTGCCAGCAGTCGGGGACTAGCTTGGGCCCAAGAGACCCAGTACTTC
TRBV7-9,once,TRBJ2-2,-,CASSRRTGNTGELFF,TGTGCCAGCAGCCGTAGGACGGGGAACACCGGGGAGCTGTTTTTT
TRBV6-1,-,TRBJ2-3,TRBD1,CASSGYPRGLWTDTQYF,TGTGCCAGCAGTGGGTACCCCAGGGGGCTCTGGACAGATACGCAGTATTTT
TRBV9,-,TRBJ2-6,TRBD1,CASSAQGAGANVLTF,TGTGCCAGCAGCGCGCAGGGGGCTGGGGCCAACGTCCTGACTTTC
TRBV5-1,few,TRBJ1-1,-,CASRRKNTEAFF,TGCGCCAGCAGGAGAAAGAACACTGAAGCTTTCTTT
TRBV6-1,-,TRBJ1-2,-,CASSEGAGDYGYTF,TGTGCCAGCAGTGAAGGGGCAGGGGACTATGGCTACACCTTC
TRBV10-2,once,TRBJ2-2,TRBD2,CASSTSGRASGELFF,TGCGCCAGCAGCACTAGCGGGAGGGCCTCCGGGGAGCTGTTTTTT
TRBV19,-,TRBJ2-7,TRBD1,CASGRGSYEQYF,TGTGCCAGTGGCAGGGGGTCCTACGAGCAGTACTTC
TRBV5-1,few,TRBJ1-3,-,CASSLEGSGNTIYF,TGCGCCAGCAGCTTGGAAGGATCTGGAAACACCATATATTTT
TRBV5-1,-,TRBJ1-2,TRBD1,CASSSYRGSNYGYTF,TGCGCCAGCAGCTCGTACAGGGGGTCAAACTATGGCTACACCTTC
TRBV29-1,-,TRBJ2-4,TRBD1,CSVERAGGHLNIQYF,TGCAGCGTTGAAAGAGCAGGGGGCCACCTAAACATTCAGTACTTC
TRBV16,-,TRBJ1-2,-,CASSQLSYGYTF,TGTGCCAGCAGCCAATTGAGTTATGGCTACACCTTC
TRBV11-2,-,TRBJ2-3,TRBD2,CASRGVASGRVTDTQYF,TGTGCCAGCAGGGGGGTGGCTAGCGGGAGGGTAACAGATACGCAGTATTTT
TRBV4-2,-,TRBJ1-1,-,CASSQGTVTEAFF,TGTGCCAGCAGCCAAGGGACTGTCACTGAAGCTTTCTTT
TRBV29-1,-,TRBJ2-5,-,CSVGLETQYF,TGCAGCGTTGGGCTTGAGACCCAGTACTTC
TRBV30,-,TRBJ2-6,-,CAWGRGLLSGANVLTF,TGTGCCTGGGGTAGGGGCCTTCTGTCGGGGGCCAACGTCCTGACTTTC
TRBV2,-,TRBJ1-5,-,CASRRGESWPQHF,TGTGCCAGCAGAAGGGGAGAATCTTGGCCCCAGCATTTT
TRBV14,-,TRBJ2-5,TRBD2,CASSLRPWETSGTQETQYF,TGTGCCAGCAGCCTTCGCCCTTGGGAGACTAGCGGGACCCAAGAGACCCAGTACTTC
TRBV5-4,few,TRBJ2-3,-,CASSFSTVSTDTQYF,TGTGCCAGCAGCTTCTCGACCGTCAGCACAGATACGCAGTATTTT
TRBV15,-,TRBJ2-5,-,CATSREGTGETQYF,TGTGCCACCAGCAGAGAGGGGACGGGAGAGACCCAGTACTTC
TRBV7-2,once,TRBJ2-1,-,CASSLDRQGFYNEQFF,TGTGCCAGCAGCTTAGATCGGCAGGGTTTCTACAATGAGCAGTTCTTC
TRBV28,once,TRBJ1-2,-,CASSFHGSALRNGYTF,TGTGCCAGCAGTTTTCATGGTTCGGCATTGAGGAATGGCTACACCTTC
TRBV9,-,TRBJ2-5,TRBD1,CASSVEDRGGGETQYF,TGTGCCAGCAGCGTAGAAGACAGGGGAGGAGGAGAGACCCAGTACTTC
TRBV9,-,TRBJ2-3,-,CASSHTLARSTDTQYF,TGTGCCAGCAGCCATACCCTAGCGAGGAGCACAGATACGCAGTATTTT
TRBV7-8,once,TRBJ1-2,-,CASSSWTGGYTF,TGTGCCAGCAGCTCCTGGACGGGTGGCTACACCTTC
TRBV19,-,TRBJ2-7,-,CANMDGLRYEQYF,TGTGCCAACATGGACGGTTTACGCTACGAGCAGTACTTC
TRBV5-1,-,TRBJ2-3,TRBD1,CASSIDRGEDTQYF,TGCGCCAGCAGCATAGACAGGGGTGAAGATACGCAGTATTTT
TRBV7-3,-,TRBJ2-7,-,CASSLGGPVYEQYF,TGTGCCAGCAGCTTAGGGGGCCCCGTCTACGAGCAGTACTTC
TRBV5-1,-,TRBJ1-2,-,CASSYRQSEGYTF,TGCGCCAGCAGCTATCGGCAGTCTGAGGGCTACACCTTC
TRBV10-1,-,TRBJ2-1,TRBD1,CASSNIPGQGFDEQFF,TGCGCCAGCAGTAATATTCCGGGACAGGGCTTCGATGAGCAGTTCTTC
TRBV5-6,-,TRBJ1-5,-,CASSWGRGSSNQPQHF,TGTGCCAGCAGCTGGGGCAGGGGATCGAGCAATCAGCCCCAGCATTTT
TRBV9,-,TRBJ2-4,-,CASSVDGDIQYF,TGTGCCAGCAGCGTAGATGGGGACATTCAGTACTTC
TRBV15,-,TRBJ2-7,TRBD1,CATSTGTAYVQYF,TGTGCCACCAGCACCGGGACAGCCTATGTGCAGTACTTC
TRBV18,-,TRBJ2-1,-,CASSPQTVYNEQFF,TGTGCCAGCTCACCACAGACGGTCTACAATGAGCAGTTCTTC
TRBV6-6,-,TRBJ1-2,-,CASINGNYGYTF,TGTGCCAGCATCAATGGGAACTATGGCTACACCTTC
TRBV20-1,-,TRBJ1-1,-,CSAAPQAFF,TGCAGTGCAGCCCCACAAGCTTTCTTT
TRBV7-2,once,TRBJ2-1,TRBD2,CASSQQTSGTYNEQFF,TGTGCCAGCAGCCAGCAAACTAGCGGCACCTACAATGAGCAGTTCTTC
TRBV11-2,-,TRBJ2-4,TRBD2,CASSSQAGGPNIQYF,TGTGCCAGCAGCAGTCAAGCGGGAGGGCCGAACATTCAGTACTTC
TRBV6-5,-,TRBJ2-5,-,CASSPANAPSETQYF,TGTGCCAGCAGCCCAGCGAACGCACCCTCAGAGACCCAGTACTTC
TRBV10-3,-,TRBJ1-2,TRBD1,CAIRPGQGRSYTF,TGTGCCATCAGGCCGGGACAGGGGAGGAGCTACACCTTC
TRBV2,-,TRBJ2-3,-,CASSRESTDTQYF,TGTGCCAGCAGCAGGGAGAGCACAGATACGCAGTATTTT
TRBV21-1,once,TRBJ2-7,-,CASSTTMLDGPVSYEQYF,TGTGCCAGCAGCACAACCATGTTGGACGGCCCCGTCTCCTACGAGCAGTACTTC
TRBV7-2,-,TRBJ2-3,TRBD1,CASSLDRVRTDTQYF,TGTGCCAGCAGCTTGGACAGGGTCCGCACAGATACGCAGTATTTT
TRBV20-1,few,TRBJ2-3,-,CSATTSSSQYF,TGCAGTGCGACGACTAGTTCTTCGCAGTATTTT
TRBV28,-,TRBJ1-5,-,CASSLSLGNQPQHF,TGTGCCAGCAGTTTATCCCTTGGGAATCAGCCCCAGCATTTT
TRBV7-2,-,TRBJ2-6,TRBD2,CASSRGLAGSSGANVLTF,TGTGCCAGCAGCAGGGGACTAGCGGGATCCTCTGGGGCCAACGTCCTGACTTTC
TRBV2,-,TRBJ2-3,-,CASNYLPPDTQYF,TGTGCCAGCAATTATCTCCCGCCAGATACGCAGTATTTT